Listed below are T cell receptor beta chains from one sample, sequenced in a study of T cells in Graves' hyperthyroidism and ophthalmopathy. TCRdb fed the multiplex PCR reads into MiXCR, producing one record per CDR3 protein. The table lists more than 300,000 distinct CDR3 sequences, 17% of them singletons. Sequencing used blood. These receptors originate from a young woman with Graves' hyperthyroidism that later progressed to Graves' ophthalmopathy. The CDR3 runs from the conserved cysteine through the conserved F or W. The D gene is left open where the match is weak. For some rows the clone size is stated as once, few or many, or as a class when expanded; others skip it.

clone size: many; D gene: NA; J gene: TRBJ1-2; V gene: TRBV28; CDR3 protein: CASSPGTRKPTNYGYTF; CDR3 DNA: TGTGCCAGCAGTCCAGGGACACGGAAACCGACTAACTATGGCTACACCTTC
clone size: many; D gene: NA; J gene: TRBJ2-5; V gene: TRBV2; CDR3 protein: CASAGDRQETQYF; CDR3 DNA: TGTGCCAGCGCGGGGGACAGACAAGAGACCCAGTACTTC
clone size: many; D gene: NA; J gene: TRBJ1-1; V gene: TRBV5-5; CDR3 protein: CASSLYGRPTKGNTEAFF; CDR3 DNA: TGTGCCAGCAGCTTGTACGGCAGACCCACCAAGGGGAACACTGAAGCTTTCTTT
clone size: NA; D gene: NA; J gene: TRBJ2-5; V gene: TRBV2; CDR3 protein: CATSWGQETQYF; CDR3 DNA: TGTGCCACTTCTTGGGGTCAAGAGACCCAGTACTTC
clone size: many; D gene: TRBD2; J gene: TRBJ2-3; V gene: TRBV2; CDR3 protein: CASSEKRLAAYF; CDR3 DNA: TGTGCCAGCAGTGAAAAGCGACTAGCGGCGTATTTT
clone size: many; D gene: NA; J gene: TRBJ2-7; V gene: TRBV27; CDR3 protein: CASSFFPGSENEQYF; CDR3 DNA: TGTGCCAGCAGTTTTTTTCCGGGATCGGAGAACGAGCAGTACTTC
clone size: many; D gene: TRBD2; J gene: TRBJ2-7; V gene: TRBV10-3; CDR3 protein: CAISENRAGGPGERQYF; CDR3 DNA: TGTGCCATCAGTGAGAATCGAGCGGGAGGGCCAGGGGAGCGGCAGTACTTC
clone size: many; D gene: NA; J gene: TRBJ1-1; V gene: TRBV29-1; CDR3 protein: CSVAGLMNTEAFF; CDR3 DNA: TGCAGCGTTGCCGGGCTTATGAACACTGAAGCTTTCTTT
clone size: NA; D gene: TRBD1; J gene: TRBJ2-1; V gene: TRBV19; CDR3 protein: CASSINRGRYEQFF; CDR3 DNA: TGTGCCAGTAGTATCAACAGGGGGAGGTATGAGCAGTTCTTC
clone size: NA; D gene: TRBD1; J gene: TRBJ2-2; V gene: TRBV29-1; CDR3 protein: CSAGDRESTGELFF; CDR3 DNA: TGCAGCGCTGGGGACAGGGAGAGTACCGGGGAGCTGTTTTTT
clone size: NA; D gene: NA; J gene: TRBJ1-1; V gene: TRBV19; CDR3 protein: CASSMGGMNTEAFF; CDR3 DNA: TGTGCCAGTAGTATGGGTGGGATGAACACTGAAGCTTTCTTT
clone size: many; D gene: NA; J gene: TRBJ2-5; V gene: TRBV29-1; CDR3 protein: CSSSLQETQYF; CDR3 DNA: TGCAGCTCTAGCCTCCAAGAGACCCAGTACTTC
clone size: many; D gene: NA; J gene: TRBJ1-4; V gene: TRBV6-1; CDR3 protein: CASSSTTQGVEKLFF; CDR3 DNA: TGTGCCAGCAGCTCCACGACTCAGGGAGTAGAAAAACTGTTTTTT
clone size: NA; D gene: NA; J gene: TRBJ1-5; V gene: TRBV19; CDR3 protein: CASNLQGRNQPQHF; CDR3 DNA: TGTGCCAGTAATTTACAGGGTCGTAATCAGCCCCAGCATTTT
clone size: many; D gene: NA; J gene: TRBJ2-7; V gene: TRBV7-9; CDR3 protein: CASSITGTSSYEQYF; CDR3 DNA: TGTGCCAGCAGCATAACCGGGACAAGCTCCTACGAGCAGTACTTC
clone size: few; D gene: TRBD1; J gene: TRBJ2-3; V gene: TRBV7-6; CDR3 protein: CASSTRQGRTDTQYF; CDR3 DNA: TGTGCCAGCAGCACCCGACAGGGTCGGACAGATACGCAGTATTTT
clone size: few; D gene: TRBD2; J gene: TRBJ2-7; V gene: TRBV5-1; CDR3 protein: CASSLSGASGTYEQYF; CDR3 DNA: TGCGCCAGCAGCTTGTCTGGGGCTAGCGGGACCTACGAGCAGTACTTC
clone size: many; D gene: NA; J gene: TRBJ1-1; V gene: TRBV15; CDR3 protein: CATSRDRVPNTEAFF; CDR3 DNA: TGTGCCACCAGCAGAGATCGGGTCCCGAACACTGAAGCTTTCTTT
clone size: many; D gene: TRBD1; J gene: TRBJ2-7; V gene: TRBV28; CDR3 protein: CASSTGTGIYEQYF; CDR3 DNA: TGTGCCAGCAGTACTGGGACAGGGATCTACGAGCAGTACTTC
clone size: NA; D gene: NA; J gene: TRBJ1-5; V gene: TRBV20-1; CDR3 protein: CSARDKQGRNQPQHF; CDR3 DNA: TGCAGTGCTAGAGATAAGCAGGGACGCAATCAGCCCCAGCATTTT
clone size: many; D gene: TRBD2; J gene: TRBJ2-2; V gene: TRBV11-2; CDR3 protein: CASSLFAGAGELFF; CDR3 DNA: TGTGCCAGCAGCTTATTCGCGGGAGCCGGGGAGCTGTTTTTT
clone size: few; D gene: NA; J gene: TRBJ2-6; V gene: TRBV7-9; CDR3 protein: CASSLRLRVSGTFFSGANVLTF; CDR3 DNA: TGTGCCAGCAGCTTAAGATTAAGGGTTTCCGGGACATTTTTCTCTGGGGCCAACGTCCTGACTTTC
clone size: NA; D gene: NA; J gene: TRBJ2-7; V gene: TRBV5-1; CDR3 protein: CASSPGGQRTYEQYF; CDR3 DNA: TGCGCCAGCAGCCCCGGTGGGCAACGAACCTACGAGCAGTACTTC